This T cell receptor beta chain came from a study of blood T cells in healthy people across ages. A sample-barcoded 5' primer and a J-beta primer mix were used in a second PCR of roughly 7 to 11 cycles. Each CDR3 protein is one row after TCRdb ran MiXCR on the 5' RACE reads. Of more than 900,000 distinct CDR3 sequences listed, roughly a quarter are singletons. This same sample was also taken into another study, of T cells of mothers and their children. That source notes: Donation was provided by three healthy Caucasian mothers along with their six children. From each mother came over 8 million TCR beta CDR3 reads, and from each child came 2.5 million to 3 million. The shaping of TCR recombination output by thymic selection is similar in related and unrelated pairs.

This receptor was taken from a girl aged 2 to 9 in good health. Specimen: blood.

CDR3 sequence: CASSPSWDAEAFF. Written as DNA, the CDR3 is TGTGCCAGCAGTCCTTCCTGGGACGCTGAAGCTTTCTTT. The chain employs TRBV12-3 or TRBV12-4 and TRBJ1-1; tentative D call: TRBD1 (5 bases). This CDR3 contains 13 residues. The germline V and J ends were trimmed by 5 bases and 6 bases, with 13 bases remaining between them.